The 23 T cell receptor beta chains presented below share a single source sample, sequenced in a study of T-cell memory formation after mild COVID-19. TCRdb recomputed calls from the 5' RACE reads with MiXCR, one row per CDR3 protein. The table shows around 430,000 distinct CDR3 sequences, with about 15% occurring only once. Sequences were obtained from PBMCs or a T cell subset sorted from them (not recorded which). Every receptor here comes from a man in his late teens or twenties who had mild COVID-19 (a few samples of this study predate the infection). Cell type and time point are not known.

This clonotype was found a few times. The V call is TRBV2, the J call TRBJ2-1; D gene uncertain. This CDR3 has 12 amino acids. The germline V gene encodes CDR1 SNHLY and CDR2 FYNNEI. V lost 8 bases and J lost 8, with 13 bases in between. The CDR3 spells CASLPQSDEQFF. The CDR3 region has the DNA TGTGCCAGCCTTCCCCAAAGCGATGAGCAGTTCTTC. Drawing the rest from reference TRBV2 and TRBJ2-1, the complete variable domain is EPEVTQTPSHQVTQMGQEVILRCVPISNHLYFYWYRQILGQKVEFLVSFYNNEISEKSEIFDDQFSVERPDGSNFTLKIRSTKLEDSAMYFCASLPQSDEQFFGPGTRLTVL.

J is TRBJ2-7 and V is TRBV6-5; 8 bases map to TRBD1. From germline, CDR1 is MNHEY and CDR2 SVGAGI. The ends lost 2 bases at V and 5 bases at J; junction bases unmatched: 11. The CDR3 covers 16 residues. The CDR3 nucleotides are TGTGCCAGCAGTTACCTCCCCGGGGCAGGGGGCCACGAGCAGTACTTC. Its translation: CASSYLPGAGGHEQYF.

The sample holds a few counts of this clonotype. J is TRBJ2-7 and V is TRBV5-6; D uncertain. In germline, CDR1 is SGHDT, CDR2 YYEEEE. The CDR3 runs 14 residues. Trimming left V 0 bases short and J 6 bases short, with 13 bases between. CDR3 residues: CASSLGRRRAEQYF. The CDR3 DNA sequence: TGTGCCAGCAGCTTGGGCAGGAGAAGAGCCGAGCAGTACTTC.

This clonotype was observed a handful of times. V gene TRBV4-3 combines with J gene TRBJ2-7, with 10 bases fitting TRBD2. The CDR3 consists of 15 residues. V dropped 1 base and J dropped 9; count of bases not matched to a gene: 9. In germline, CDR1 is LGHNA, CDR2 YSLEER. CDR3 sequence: CASSQVWTSGVGQYF. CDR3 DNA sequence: TGCGCCAGCAGCCAAGTCTGGACTAGCGGCGTGGGGCAGTACTTC.

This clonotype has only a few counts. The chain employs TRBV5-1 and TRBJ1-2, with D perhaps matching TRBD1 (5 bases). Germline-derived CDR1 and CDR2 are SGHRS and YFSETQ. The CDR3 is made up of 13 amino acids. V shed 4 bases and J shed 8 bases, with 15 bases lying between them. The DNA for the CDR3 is TGCGCCAGCAGCCGGGGACGGACTATGGGCTACACCTTC. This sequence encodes CASSRGRTMGYTF.

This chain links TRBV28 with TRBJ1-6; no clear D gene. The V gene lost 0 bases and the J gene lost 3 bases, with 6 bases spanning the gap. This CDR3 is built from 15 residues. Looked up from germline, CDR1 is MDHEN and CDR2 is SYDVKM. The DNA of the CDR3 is TGTGCCAGCAGTTTATGGGCAGTCTATAATTCACCCCTCCACTTT. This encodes CASSLWAVYNSPLHF.

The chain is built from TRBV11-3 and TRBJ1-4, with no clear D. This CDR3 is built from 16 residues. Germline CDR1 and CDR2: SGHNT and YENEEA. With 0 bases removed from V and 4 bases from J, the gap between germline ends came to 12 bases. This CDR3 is CASSLDQPGDNEKLFF. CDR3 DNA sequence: TGTGCCAGCAGCTTAGATCAGCCCGGGGATAATGAAAAACTGTTTTTT.

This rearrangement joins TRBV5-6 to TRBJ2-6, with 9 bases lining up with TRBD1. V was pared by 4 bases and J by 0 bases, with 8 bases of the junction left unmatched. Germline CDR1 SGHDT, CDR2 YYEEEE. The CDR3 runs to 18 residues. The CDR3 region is CASSAPGTGLSGANVLTF. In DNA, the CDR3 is TGTGCCAGCAGCGCCCCCGGGACAGGGCTCTCTGGGGCCAACGTCCTGACTTTC.

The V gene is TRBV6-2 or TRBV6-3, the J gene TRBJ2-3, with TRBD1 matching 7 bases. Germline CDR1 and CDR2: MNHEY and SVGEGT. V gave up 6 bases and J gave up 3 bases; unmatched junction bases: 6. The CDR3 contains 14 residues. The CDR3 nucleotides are TGTGCCAGCAGCATCGACAGGGCGACAGATACGCAGTATTTT. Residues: CASSIDRATDTQYF.

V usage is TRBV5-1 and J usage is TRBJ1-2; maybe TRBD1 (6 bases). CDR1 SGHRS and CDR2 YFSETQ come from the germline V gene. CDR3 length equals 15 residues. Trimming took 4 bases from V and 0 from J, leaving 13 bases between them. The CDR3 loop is CASSVRDTANYGYTF. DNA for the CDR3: TGCGCCAGCAGCGTCCGGGACACCGCTAACTATGGCTACACCTTC.

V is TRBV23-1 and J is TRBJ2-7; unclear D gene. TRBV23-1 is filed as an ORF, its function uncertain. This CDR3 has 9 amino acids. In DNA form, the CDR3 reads TGCGCGAGACGGGACGAGCAGTACGTC. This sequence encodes CARRDEQYV.

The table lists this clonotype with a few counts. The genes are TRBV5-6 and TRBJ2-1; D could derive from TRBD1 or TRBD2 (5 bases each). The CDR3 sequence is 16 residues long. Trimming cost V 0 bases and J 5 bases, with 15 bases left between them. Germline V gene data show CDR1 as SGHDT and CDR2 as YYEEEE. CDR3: CASSLAGLRGDNEQFF. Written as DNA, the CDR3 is TGTGCCAGCAGCTTGGCCGGGTTGAGAGGGGACAATGAGCAGTTCTTC.

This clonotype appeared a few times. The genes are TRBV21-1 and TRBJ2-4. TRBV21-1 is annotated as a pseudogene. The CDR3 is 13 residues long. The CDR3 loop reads CASSKGKKNIQYF. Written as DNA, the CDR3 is TGTGCCAGCAGCAAAGGGAAGAAAAACATTCAGTACTTC.

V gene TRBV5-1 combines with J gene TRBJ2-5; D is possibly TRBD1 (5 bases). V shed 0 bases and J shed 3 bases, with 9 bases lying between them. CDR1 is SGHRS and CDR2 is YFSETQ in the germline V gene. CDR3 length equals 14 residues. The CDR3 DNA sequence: TGCGCCAGCAGCTTGGGGTGGACAAAAGAGACCCAGTACTTC. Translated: CASSLGWTKETQYF.

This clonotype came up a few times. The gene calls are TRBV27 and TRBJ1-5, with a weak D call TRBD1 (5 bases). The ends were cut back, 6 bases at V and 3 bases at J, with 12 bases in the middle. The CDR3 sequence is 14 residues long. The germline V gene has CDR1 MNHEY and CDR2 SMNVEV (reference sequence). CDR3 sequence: CASRQDGYNQPQHF. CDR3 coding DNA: TGTGCCAGCAGACAGGACGGTTACAATCAGCCCCAGCATTTT.

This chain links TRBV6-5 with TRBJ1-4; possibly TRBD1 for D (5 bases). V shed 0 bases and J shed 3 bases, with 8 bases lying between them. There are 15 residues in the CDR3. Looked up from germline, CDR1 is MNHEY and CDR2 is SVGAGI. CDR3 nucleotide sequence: TGTGCCAGCAGTTACTCGAGACAGCCTAATGAAAAACTGTTTTTT. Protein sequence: CASSYSRQPNEKLFF.

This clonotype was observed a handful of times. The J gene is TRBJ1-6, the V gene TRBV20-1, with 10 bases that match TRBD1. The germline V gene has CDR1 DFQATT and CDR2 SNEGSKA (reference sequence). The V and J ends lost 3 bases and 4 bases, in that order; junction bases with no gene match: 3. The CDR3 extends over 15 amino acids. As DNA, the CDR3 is TGCAGTGCTAGCGGACAGGGGGGTTATAATTCACCCCTCCACTTT. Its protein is CSASGQGGYNSPLHF.

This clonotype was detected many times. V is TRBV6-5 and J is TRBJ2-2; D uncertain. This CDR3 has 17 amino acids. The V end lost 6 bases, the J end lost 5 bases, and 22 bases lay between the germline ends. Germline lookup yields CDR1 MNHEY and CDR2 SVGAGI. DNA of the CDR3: TGTGCCAGCAGCCCTCCCTCAGCCTTCCCTAGGACCGGGGAGCTGTTTTTT. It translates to CASSPPSAFPRTGELFF.

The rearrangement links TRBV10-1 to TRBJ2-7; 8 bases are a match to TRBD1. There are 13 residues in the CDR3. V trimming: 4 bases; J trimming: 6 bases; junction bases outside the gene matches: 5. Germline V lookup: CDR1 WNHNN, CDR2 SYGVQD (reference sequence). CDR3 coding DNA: TGCGCCAGCAGTGGGACAGGGTACTCCGAGCAGTACTTC. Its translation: CASSGTGYSEQYF.

Here the CDR3 reads CASSSPGQGSNEQFF. CDR3 DNA: TGTGCCAGCAGTTCTCCGGGACAGGGCTCTAATGAGCAGTTCTTC. The chain has TRBV5-4 and TRBJ2-1; 9 bases fit TRBD1. This CDR3 region has 15 residues. CDR1 and CDR2 from the germline V gene are SGHNT and YYREEE (reference sequence). After removal of 5 bases from V and 7 bases from J, the junction contained 10 bases not matched to a gene.

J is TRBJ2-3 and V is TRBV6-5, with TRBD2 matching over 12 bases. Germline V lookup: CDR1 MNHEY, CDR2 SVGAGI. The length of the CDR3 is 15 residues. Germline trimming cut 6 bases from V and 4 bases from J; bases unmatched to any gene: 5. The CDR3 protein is CASRPLAGGADTQYF. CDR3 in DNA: TGTGCCAGCAGACCTCTAGCGGGGGGGGCAGATACGCAGTATTTT.

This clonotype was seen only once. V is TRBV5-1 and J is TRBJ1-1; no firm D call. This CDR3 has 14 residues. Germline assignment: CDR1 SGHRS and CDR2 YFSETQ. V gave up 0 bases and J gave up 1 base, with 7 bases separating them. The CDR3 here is CASSLAATNTEAFF. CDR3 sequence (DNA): TGCGCCAGCAGCTTGGCGGCCACGAACACTGAAGCTTTCTTT.

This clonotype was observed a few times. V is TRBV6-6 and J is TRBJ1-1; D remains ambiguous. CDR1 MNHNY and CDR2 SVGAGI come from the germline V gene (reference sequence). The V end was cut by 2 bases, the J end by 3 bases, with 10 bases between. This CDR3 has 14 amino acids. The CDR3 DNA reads TGTGCCAGCAGTTACGGAGACGGATACACTGAAGCTTTCTTT. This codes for CASSYGDGYTEAFF.